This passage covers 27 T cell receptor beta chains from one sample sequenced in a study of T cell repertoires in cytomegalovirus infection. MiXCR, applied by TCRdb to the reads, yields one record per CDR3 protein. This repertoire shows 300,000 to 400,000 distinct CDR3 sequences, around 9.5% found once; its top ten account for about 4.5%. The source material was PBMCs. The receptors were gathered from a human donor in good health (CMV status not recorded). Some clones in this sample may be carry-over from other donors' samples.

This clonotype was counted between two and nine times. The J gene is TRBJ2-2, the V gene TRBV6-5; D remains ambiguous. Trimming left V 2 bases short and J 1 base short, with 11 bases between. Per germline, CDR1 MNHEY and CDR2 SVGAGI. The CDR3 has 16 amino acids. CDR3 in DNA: TGTGCCAGCAGTTACCTTCGAGGACGGAACACCGGGGAGCTGTTTTTT. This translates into CASSYLRGRNTGELFF.

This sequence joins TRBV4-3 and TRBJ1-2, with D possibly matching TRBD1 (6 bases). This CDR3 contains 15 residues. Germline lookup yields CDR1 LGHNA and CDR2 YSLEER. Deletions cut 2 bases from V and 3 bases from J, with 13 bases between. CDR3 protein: CASSQQGGIDYGYTF. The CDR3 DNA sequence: TGCGCCAGCAGCCAACAAGGGGGGATAGACTATGGCTACACCTTC.

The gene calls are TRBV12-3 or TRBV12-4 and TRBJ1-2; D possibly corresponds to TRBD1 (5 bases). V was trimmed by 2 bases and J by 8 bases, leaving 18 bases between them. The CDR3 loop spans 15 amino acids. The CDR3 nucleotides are TGTGCCAGCAGTTTACTCACCCGGGGGGAGGGAGGCTACACCTTC. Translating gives CASSLLTRGEGGYTF.

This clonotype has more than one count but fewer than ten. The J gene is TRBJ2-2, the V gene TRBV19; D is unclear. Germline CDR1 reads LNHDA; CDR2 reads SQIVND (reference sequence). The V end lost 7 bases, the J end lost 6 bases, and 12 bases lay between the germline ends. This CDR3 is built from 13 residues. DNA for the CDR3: TGTGCCAGTACCGAGGTTATGGCCGGGGAGCTGTTTTTT. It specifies CASTEVMAGELFF.

The CDR3 loop is CAISVGASKGYTF. The CDR3 region has the DNA TGTGCCATCAGTGTGGGCGCTTCTAAGGGCTACACCTTC. The chain uses TRBV10-3 and TRBJ1-2; D uncertain. The CDR3 totals 13 residues. Germline loops: CDR1 ENHRY, CDR2 SYGVKD. The V gene lost 4 bases and the J gene lost 8 bases, with 14 bases spanning the gap.

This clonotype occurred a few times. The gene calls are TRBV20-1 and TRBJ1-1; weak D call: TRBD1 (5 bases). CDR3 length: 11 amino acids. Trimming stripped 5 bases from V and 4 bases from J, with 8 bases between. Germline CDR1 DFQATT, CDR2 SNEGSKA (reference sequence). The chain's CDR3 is CSAPGTTEAFF. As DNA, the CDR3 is TGCAGTGCTCCGGGGACCACTGAAGCTTTCTTT.

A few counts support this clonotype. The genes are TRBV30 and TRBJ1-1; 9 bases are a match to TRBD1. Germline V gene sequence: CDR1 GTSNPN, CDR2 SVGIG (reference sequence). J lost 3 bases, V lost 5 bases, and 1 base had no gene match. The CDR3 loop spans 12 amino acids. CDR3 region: CAWGQGHTEAFF. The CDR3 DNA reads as TGTGCCTGGGGACAGGGGCACACTGAAGCTTTCTTT. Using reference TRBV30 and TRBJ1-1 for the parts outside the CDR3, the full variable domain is SQTIHQWPATLVQPVGSPLSLECTVEGTSNPNLYWYRQAAGRGLQLLFYSVGIGQISSEVPQNLSASRPQDRQFILSSKKLLLSDSGFYLCAWGQGHTEAFFGQGTRLTVV.

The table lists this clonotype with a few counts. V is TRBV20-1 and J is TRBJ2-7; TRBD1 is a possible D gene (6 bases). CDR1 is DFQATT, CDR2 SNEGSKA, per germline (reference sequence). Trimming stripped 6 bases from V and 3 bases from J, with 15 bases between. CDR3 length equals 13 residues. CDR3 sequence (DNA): TGCAGTGCCCCGAAAAGGGGGAGCTACGAGCAGTACTTC. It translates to CSAPKRGSYEQYF.

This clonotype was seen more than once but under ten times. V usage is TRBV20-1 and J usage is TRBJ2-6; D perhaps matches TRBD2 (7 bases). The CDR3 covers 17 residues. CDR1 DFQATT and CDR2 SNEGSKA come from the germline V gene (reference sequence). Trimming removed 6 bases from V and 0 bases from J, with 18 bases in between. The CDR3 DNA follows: TGCAGTGCCCATGGTCTCGGGGGGCACTCTGGGGCCAACGTCCTGACTTTC. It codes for CSAHGLGGHSGANVLTF.

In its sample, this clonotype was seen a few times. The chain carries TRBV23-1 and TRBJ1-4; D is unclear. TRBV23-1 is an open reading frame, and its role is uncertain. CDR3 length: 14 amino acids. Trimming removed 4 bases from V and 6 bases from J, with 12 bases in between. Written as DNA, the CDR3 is TGCGCCAGCAGTCCCTCCGGGGAGGATGAAAAACTGTTTTTT. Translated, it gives CASSPSGEDEKLFF.

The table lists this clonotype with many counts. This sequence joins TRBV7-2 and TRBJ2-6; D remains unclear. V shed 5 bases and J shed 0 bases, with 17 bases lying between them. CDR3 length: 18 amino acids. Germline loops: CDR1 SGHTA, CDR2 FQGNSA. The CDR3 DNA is TGTGCCAGCAGCCCCCGCGGCAGTTCGAGCTCTGGGGCCAACGTCCTGACTTTC. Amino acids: CASSPRGSSSSGANVLTF.

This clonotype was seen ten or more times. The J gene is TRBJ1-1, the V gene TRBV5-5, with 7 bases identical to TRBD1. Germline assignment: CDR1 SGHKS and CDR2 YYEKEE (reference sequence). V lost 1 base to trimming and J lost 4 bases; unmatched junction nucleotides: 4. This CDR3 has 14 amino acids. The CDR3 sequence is CASSLTGVGTEAFF. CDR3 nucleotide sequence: TGTGCCAGCAGCTTGACAGGGGTCGGCACTGAAGCTTTCTTT.

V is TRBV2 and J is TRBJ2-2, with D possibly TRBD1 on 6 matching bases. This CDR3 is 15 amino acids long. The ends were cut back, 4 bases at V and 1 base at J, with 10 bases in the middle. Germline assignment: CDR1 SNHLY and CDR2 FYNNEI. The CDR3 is CASSAGTLNTGELFF. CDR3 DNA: TGTGCCAGCAGTGCCGGGACACTGAACACCGGGGAGCTGTTTTTT.

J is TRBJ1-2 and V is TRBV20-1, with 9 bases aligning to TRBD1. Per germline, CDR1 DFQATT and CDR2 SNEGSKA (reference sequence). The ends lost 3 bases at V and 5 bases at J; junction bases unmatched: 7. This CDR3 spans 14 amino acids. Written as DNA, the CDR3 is TGCAGTGCTAGCCGTGACAGGGGGAGTTATGGCTACACCTTC. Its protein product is CSASRDRGSYGYTF.

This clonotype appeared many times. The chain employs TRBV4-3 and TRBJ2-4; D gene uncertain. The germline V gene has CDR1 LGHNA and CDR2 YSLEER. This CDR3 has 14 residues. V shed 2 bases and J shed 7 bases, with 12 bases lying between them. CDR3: CASSQNSGSNIQYF. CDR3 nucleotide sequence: TGCGCCAGCAGCCAAAATTCTGGGTCGAACATTCAGTACTTC.

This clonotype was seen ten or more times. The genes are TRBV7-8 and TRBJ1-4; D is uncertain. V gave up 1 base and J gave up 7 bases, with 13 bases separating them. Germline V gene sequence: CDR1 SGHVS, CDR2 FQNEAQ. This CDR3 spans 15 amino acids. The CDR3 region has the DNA TGTGCCAGCAGCTTAGTTCCCGTGATTCGTGAAAAACTGTTTTTT. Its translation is CASSLVPVIREKLFF.

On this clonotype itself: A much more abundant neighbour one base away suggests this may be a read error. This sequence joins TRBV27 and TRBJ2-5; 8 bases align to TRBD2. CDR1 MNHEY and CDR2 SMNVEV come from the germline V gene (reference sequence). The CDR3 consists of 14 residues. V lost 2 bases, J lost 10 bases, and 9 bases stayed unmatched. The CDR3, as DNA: TGTGCCAGCAGTTTAGGCCGCACCGGGACTAGCCAGTACTTC. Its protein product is CASSLGRTGTSQYF.

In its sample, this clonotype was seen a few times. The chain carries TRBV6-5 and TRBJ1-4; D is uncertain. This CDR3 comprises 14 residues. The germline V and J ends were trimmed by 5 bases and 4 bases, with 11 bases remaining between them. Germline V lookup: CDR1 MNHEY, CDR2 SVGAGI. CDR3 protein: CASSETSVNEKLFF. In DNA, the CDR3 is TGTGCCAGCAGTGAGACGAGCGTTAATGAAAAACTGTTTTTT.

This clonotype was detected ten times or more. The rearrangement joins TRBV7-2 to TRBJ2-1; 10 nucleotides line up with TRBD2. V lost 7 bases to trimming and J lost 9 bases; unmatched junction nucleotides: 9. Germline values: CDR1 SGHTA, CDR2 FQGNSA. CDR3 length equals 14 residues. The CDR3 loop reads CASITDSGRSEQFF. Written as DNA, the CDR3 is TGTGCCAGCATCACAGATAGCGGGAGGAGTGAGCAGTTCTTC.

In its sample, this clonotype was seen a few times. In nucleotides, the CDR3 is TGCGCCAGCAGTCATGTGGAATCGAACACCGGGGAGCTGTTTTTT. Translation: CASSHVESNTGELFF. The chain uses TRBV5-1 and TRBJ2-2; D unresolved. This CDR3 has 15 amino acids. Germline V gene lookup returns CDR1 SGHRS and CDR2 YFSETQ. Between the trimmed V and J ends, which lost 5 bases and 0 bases, there was a span of 11 bases.

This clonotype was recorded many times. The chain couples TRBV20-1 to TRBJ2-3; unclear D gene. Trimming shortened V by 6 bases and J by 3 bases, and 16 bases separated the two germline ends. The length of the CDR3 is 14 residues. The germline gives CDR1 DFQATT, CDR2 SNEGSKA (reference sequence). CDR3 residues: CSATLRERTDTQYF. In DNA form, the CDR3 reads TGCAGTGCCACCCTCCGCGAGAGAACAGATACGCAGTATTTT.

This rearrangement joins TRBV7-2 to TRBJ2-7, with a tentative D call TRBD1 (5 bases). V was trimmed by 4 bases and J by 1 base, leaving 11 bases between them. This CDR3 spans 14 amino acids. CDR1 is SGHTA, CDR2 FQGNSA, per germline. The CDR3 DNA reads TGTGCCAGCAGCTCGGACACCTTTTCCTACGAGCAGTACTTC. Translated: CASSSDTFSYEQYF.

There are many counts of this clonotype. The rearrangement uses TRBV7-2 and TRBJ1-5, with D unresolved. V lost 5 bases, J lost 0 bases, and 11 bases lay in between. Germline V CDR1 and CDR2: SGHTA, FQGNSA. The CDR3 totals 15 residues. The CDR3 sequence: CASSPPGNSNQPQHF. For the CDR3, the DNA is TGTGCCAGCAGCCCCCCCGGGAATAGCAATCAGCCCCAGCATTTT.

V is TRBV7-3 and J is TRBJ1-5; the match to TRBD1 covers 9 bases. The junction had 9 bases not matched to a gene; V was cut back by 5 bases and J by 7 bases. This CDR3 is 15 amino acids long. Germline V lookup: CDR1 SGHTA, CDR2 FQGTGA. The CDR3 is CASSVTGGSGQPQHF. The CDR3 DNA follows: TGTGCCAGCAGCGTGACAGGGGGTTCGGGACAGCCCCAGCATTTT.

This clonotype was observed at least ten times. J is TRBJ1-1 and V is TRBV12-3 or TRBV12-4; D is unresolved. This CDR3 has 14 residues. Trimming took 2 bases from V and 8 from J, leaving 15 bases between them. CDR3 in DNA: TGTGCCAGCAGTTTAATCGGAGGAGGGAAGGAAGCTTTCTTT. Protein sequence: CASSLIGGGKEAFF.

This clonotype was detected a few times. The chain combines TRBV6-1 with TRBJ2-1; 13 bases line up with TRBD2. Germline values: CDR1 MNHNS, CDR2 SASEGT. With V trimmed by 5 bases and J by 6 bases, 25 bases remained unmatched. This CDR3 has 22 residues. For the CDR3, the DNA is TGTGCCAGCAGTTCTGCTCCCTTGGGACTAGCGGGGCGCCATATGGATGTCAATGAGCAGTTCTTC. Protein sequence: CASSSAPLGLAGRHMDVNEQFF.

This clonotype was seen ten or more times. The CDR3 protein is CSATLLASGYSPLHF. DNA of the CDR3: TGCAGTGCTACCCTTCTGGCATCTGGGTATTCACCCCTCCACTTT. The chain links TRBV20-1 to TRBJ1-6; D not resolved. CDR1 and CDR2 from the germline V gene are DFQATT and SNEGSKA (reference sequence). The V gene lost 4 bases and the J gene lost 8 bases, with 18 bases spanning the gap. There are 15 residues in the CDR3.